Only one count was recorded for the clone carrying this T cell receptor beta chain. The sample is drawn from a study of blood T cell repertoires in COVID-19. Study summary: The samples span acute and convalescent COVID-19 from the United States, Italy and Spain.

TCRdb's table, derived via immunoSEQ multiplex PCR, lists solely in-frame clones and lacks some. The data hold more than 300,000 clones, with over 85% observed a single time. Per the germline V gene, CDR1 is MDHEN and CDR2 is SYDVKM. The CDR3 runs to 16 residues. V was shortened by 7 bases and J by 7 bases, with 25 bases between the two germline ends. The source of this sequence is a woman aged 25 to 39 with COVID-19, enrolled during active disease. The material sequenced was peripheral blood. The V call is TRBV28, the J call TRBJ1-2, with D possibly being TRBD1 (6 bases). Here the CDR3 reads CASTFSVGGSLGGYTF. CDR3 sequence (DNA): TGTGCCAGCACCTTCTCGGTAGGGGGTTCCCTTGGTGGCTACACCTTC.